This T cell receptor (beta chain) was observed in a study of radiation and T cells in renal cell carcinoma. Germline assignment: CDR1 MNHEY and CDR2 SMNVEV (reference sequence). This CDR3 spans 13 amino acids. V was pared by 6 bases and J by 8 bases, with 16 bases between. This table comes from immunoSEQ multiplex PCR, and its TCRdb copy is limited to in-frame clones, with some not included. The sample shows approximately 12,000 clones, roughly 65% of them seen only once. Treatment in this sample: treatment-naive control, cytoreductive nephrectomy. Control samples are tumors resected by cytoreductive nephrectomy without prior radiation. Sequenced control tumors were from fewer than 14 males and a few females, median age around 50. A note on this clone: Its antigen is not known.

Study-wide points: Intratumoral heterogeneity was not captured in these approximately 1 g regions. Irradiated tumors had higher TCR clonality than control tumors.

The input for sequencing was tumor tissue, taken from a patient whose treatment was nephrectomy without radiotherapy. This chain connects TRBV27 to TRBJ1-1, with no clear D. This sequence originates from an elderly woman with renal cell carcinoma. The CDR3 nucleotides read TGTGCCAGCAGACGGAGCGGAGAGGCAGAAGCTTTCTTT. It encodes CASRRSGEAEAFF.